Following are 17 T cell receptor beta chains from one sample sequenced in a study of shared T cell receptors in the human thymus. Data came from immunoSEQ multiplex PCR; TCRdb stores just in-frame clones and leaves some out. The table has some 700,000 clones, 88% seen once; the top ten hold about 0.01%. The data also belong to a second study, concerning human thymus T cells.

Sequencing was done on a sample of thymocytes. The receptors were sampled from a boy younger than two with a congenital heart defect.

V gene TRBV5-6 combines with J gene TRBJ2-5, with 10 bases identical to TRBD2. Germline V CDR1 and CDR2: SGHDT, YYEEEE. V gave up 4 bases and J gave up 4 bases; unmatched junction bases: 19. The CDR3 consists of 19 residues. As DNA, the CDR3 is TGTGCCAGCAGCATCCATTTAGCGGGAGGTAGTCGTTCCGGAGAGACCCAGTACTTC. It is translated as CASSIHLAGGSRSGETQYF.

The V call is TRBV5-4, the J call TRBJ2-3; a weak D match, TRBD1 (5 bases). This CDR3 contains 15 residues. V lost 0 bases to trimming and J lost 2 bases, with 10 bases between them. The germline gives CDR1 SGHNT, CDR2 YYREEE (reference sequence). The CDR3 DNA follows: TGTGCCAGCAGCTTGGCGACAGCCCACACAGATACGCAGTATTTT. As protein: CASSLATAHTDTQYF.

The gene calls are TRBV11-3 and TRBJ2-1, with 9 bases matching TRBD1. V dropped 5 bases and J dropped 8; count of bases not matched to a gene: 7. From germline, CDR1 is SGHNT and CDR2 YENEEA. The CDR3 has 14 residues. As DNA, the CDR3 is TGTGCCAGCAGCAGCAGGGACAGGGAGGATGAGCAGTTCTTC. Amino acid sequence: CASSSRDREDEQFF.

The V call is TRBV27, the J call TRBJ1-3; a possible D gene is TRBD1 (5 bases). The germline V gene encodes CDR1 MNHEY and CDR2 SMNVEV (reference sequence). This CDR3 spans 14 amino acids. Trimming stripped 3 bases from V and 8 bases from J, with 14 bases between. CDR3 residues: CASSLHRRGDTIYF. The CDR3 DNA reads TGTGCCAGCAGTTTGCACAGGAGGGGAGACACCATATATTTT.

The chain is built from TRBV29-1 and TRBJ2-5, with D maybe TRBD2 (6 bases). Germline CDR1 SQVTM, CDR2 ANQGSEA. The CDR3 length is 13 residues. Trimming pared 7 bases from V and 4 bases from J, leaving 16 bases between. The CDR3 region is CSGITGLRETQYF. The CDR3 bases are TGCAGCGGTATTACAGGACTACGAGAGACCCAGTACTTC. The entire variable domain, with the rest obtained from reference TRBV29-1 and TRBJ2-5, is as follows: SAVISQKPSRDICQRGTSLTIQCQVDSQVTMMFWYRQQPGQSLTLIATANQGSEATYESGFVIDKFPISRPNLTFSTLTVSNMSPEDSSIYLCSGITGLRETQYFGPGTRLLVL.

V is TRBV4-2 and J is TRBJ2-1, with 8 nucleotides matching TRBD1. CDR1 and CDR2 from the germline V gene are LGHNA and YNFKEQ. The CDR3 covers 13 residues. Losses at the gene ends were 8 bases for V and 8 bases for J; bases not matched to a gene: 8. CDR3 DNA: TGTGCCAGCGGGCAGGGGGCTGGGGATGAGCAGTTCTTC. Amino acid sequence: CASGQGAGDEQFF.

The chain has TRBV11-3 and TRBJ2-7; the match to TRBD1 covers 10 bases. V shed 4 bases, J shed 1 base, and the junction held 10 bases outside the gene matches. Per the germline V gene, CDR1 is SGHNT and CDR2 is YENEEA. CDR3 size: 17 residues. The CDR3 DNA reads TGTGCCAGCAGCTACGGGACAGGGGCATCTCGATCCTACGAGCAGTACTTC. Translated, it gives CASSYGTGASRSYEQYF.

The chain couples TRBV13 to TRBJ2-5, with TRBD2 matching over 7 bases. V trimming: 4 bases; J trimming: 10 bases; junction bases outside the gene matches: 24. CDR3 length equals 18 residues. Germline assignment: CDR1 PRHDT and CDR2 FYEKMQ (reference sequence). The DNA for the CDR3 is TGTGCCAGCAGCTCCGCCTCAGCGGGGCACCCCCAGGAGTTCGTCCAGTACTTC. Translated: CASSSASAGHPQEFVQYF.

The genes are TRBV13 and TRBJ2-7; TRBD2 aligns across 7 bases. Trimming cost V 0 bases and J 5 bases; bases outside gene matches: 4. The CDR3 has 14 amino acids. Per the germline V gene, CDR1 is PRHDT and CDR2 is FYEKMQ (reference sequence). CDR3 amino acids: CASSLGRGVHEQYF. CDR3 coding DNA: TGTGCCAGCAGCTTAGGCCGGGGGGTCCACGAGCAGTACTTC.

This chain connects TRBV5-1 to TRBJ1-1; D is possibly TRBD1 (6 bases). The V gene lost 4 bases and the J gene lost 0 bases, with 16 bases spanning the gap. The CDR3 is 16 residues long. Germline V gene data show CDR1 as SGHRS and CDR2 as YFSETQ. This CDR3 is CASSGGGGEVNTEAFF. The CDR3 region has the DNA TGCGCCAGCAGCGGGGGGGGCGGTGAGGTGAACACTGAAGCTTTCTTT.

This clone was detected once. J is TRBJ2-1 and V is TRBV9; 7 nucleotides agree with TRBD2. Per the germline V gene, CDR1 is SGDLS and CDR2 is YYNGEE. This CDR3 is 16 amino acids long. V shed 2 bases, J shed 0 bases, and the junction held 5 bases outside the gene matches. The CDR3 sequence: CASSVLGGSSYNEQFF. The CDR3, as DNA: TGTGCCAGCAGCGTCCTCGGGGGGAGCTCCTACAATGAGCAGTTCTTC. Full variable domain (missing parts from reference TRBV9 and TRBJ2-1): DSGVTQTPKHLITATGQRVTLRCSPRSGDLSVYWYQQSLDQGLQFLIQYYNGEERAKGNILERFSAQQFPDLHSELNLSSLELGDSALYFCASSVLGGSSYNEQFFGPGTRLTVL.

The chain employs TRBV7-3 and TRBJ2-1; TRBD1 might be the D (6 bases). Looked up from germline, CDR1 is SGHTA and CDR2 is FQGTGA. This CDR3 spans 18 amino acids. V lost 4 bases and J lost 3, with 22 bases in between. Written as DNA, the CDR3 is TGTGCCAGCAGCTCCCGGGGTAGGGGGAAAATTCTCTACAATGAGCAGTTCTTC. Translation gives CASSSRGRGKILYNEQFF.

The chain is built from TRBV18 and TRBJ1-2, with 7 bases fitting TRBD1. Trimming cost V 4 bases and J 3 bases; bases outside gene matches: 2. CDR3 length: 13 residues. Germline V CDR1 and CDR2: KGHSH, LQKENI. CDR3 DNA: TGTGCCAGCTCACGGGACAGCCACTATGGCTACACCTTC. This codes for CASSRDSHYGYTF.

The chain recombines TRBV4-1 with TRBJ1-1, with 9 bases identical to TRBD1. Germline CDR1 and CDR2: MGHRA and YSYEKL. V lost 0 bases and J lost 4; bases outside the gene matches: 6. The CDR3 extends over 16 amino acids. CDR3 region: CASSQDTGGVATEAFF. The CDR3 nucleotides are TGCGCCAGCAGCCAAGACACAGGGGGCGTCGCCACTGAAGCTTTCTTT.

CDR3 sequence reads: CASTGGKTDTQYF. The CDR3 nucleotides are TGTGCCAGCACTGGGGGGAAAACAGATACGCAGTATTTT. V and J are TRBV27 and TRBJ2-3; tentative D call: TRBD2 (6 bases). Germline CDR1 and CDR2: MNHEY and SMNVEV (reference sequence). Trimming stripped 7 bases from V and 3 bases from J, with 11 bases between. The CDR3 totals 13 residues.

The CDR3 sequence is CASSLPEKPLNEKLFF. CDR3 bases: TGTGCCAGCAGCCTCCCTGAGAAGCCCTTAAATGAAAAACTGTTTTTT. The genes are TRBV7-9 and TRBJ1-4; no definite D call. Germline V gene sequence: CDR1 SEHNR, CDR2 FQNEAQ (reference sequence). Trimming pared 5 bases from V and 5 bases from J, leaving 18 bases between. This CDR3 has 16 residues.

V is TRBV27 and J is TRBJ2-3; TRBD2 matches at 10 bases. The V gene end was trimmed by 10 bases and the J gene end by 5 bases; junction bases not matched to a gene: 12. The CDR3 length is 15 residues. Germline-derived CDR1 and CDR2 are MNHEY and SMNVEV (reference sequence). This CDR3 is CAIRSGRAGEDTQYF. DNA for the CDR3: TGTGCCATCCGAAGCGGGAGGGCCGGTGAAGATACGCAGTATTTT.